The next 8 T cell receptor beta chains were all read from a single sample in a study of T cells in women clearing cervical HPV infection. Measured with immunoSEQ multiplex PCR; TCRdb has only the in-frame clones, and not every one. This listing includes about 39,000 clones. Sequencing was done on a sample of blood buffy coat. These receptors were obtained from a woman between 18 and 70 years old with a cervical HPV16 infection that either progressed to CIN3+ or cleared (not recorded which).

Comment on this clone: The sequenced fragment ends 3 residues before the CDR3 boundary, so the rest is inferred from the germline J gene. The chain carries TRBV7-9 and TRBJ1-5, with a tentative D call TRBD1 (6 bases). The CDR3 spans 14 residues. Deletions cut 5 bases from V and 3 bases from J, with 11 bases between. The germline gives CDR1 SEHNR, CDR2 FQNEAQ (reference sequence). The CDR3 spells CASSPGQTNQPQHF. Partial CDR3 DNA: TGTGCCAGCAGCCCTGGACAGACCAATCAGCCC.

In regard to this clone: The read falls 3 residues short of the CDR3 end, and the missing part is taken from the germline J gene. V gene TRBV5-1 combines with J gene TRBJ1-2; 7 bases are shared with TRBD1. The CDR3 consists of 14 residues. Germline CDR1 is SGHRS and CDR2 is YFSETQ. With 5 bases clipped from V and 6 bases from J, the junction kept 10 bases outside the gene matches. The part of the CDR3 DNA that was read is TGCGCCAGCAGTGAAACCAGGGGGTATGATGGC. Translated: CASSETRGYDG. The full CDR3 reads CASSETRGYDGYTF.

The chain's CDR3 is CASSRTRGQGGNQPQHF. CDR3 bases read: TGTGCCAGCAGTCGTACAAGGGGGCAGGGAGGCAATCAGCCC. The chain joins TRBV6-2 or TRBV6-3 to TRBJ1-5; 7 nucleotides line up with TRBD1. The missing CDR3 end, 3 residues past where the read stops, is filled in from the germline J gene. This CDR3 has 17 amino acids. Germline assignment: CDR1 MNHEY and CDR2 SVGEGT. V trimming: 5 bases; J trimming: 2 bases; junction bases outside the gene matches: 12.

Comment on this clone: Coverage ceases 3 residues before the CDR3 finishes, and the germline J gene fills in the end. The rearrangement joins TRBV5-1 to TRBJ1-6, with TRBD1 identical over 9 bases. The germline V gene encodes CDR1 SGHRS and CDR2 YFSETQ. Trimming cost V 4 bases and J 9 bases; bases outside gene matches: 8. The CDR3 consists of 15 residues. This CDR3 is CASSAGTGQGSPLHF. The sequenced CDR3 bases are TGCGCCAGCAGCGCTGGGACAGGGCAGGGTTCACCC.

As regards this clone: The CDR3 end lies 3 residues beyond the end of the read and is filled in from the germline J gene. This sample includes further DNA sequences coding for the same CDR3. The chain has TRBV5-1 and TRBJ1-3; D might be TRBD1 (5 bases). V shed 0 bases and J shed 4 bases, with 11 bases lying between them. Germline CDR1 is SGHRS and CDR2 is YFSETQ. The CDR3 consists of 15 residues. CDR3 DNA, as far as it was read: TGCGCCAGCAGCTTGGGACAGATCCCCGGAAACACC. Protein sequence: CASSLGQIPGNT. The entire CDR3 protein is CASSLGQIPGNTIYF.

As concerns this clone: The read comes to an end 3 residues before the CDR3 does, leaving the germline J gene to fill in the end. This chain joins TRBV7-3 and TRBJ2-1, with 13 nucleotides matching TRBD2. Germline CDR1 reads SGHTA; CDR2 reads FQGTGA. Losses at the gene ends were 1 base for V and 7 bases for J; bases not matched to a gene: 7. CDR3 length: 17 residues. This CDR3 reads CASSLRVGGLAGNEQFF. The DNA read from the CDR3 is TGTGCCAGCAGCTTAAGGGTGGGGGGACTAGCGGGGAATGAG. Filled out from reference TRBV7-3 and TRBJ2-1, the complete variable domain reads GAGVSQTPSNKVTEKGKYVELRCDPISGHTALYWYRQSLGQGPEFLIYFQGTGAADDSGLPNDRFFAVRPEGSVSTLKIQRTERGDSAVYLCASSLRVGGLAGNEQFFGPGTRLTVL.

About this clone: With the read ending 3 residues before the CDR3 end, the germline J gene is used to fill in that end. The chain has TRBV19 and TRBJ2-2; 9 bases match TRBD1. Germline CDR1 LNHDA, CDR2 SQIVND (reference sequence). The CDR3 contains 16 residues. V lost 5 bases and J lost 6; bases outside the gene matches: 10. The CDR3 spells CASSLFRDRESGELFF. Incomplete CDR3 DNA: TGTGCCAGTAGTCTGTTCCGGGACAGGGAATCCGGGGAG.

Comment on this clone: The missing CDR3 end, 3 residues past where the read stops, is filled in from the germline J gene. The chain joins TRBV19 to TRBJ1-2; no clear D. The germline CDR1 and CDR2 sequences are LNHDA and SQIVND (reference sequence). CDR3 size: 19 residues. CDR3 in amino acids: CASTRTSGRVSFGTDTYTF. The CDR3 DNA, read in part, is TGTGCCAGTACCCGGACTAGCGGGAGAGTTTCCTTCGGCACAGATACC.